The next 29 T cell receptor beta chains were all read from a single sample in a study of blood T cell repertoires in COVID-19. Assay used: immunoSEQ multiplex PCR; TCRdb lists only in-frame clones, some missing. The repertoire holds around 150,000 clones, with under 90% as singletons. Specimen: PBMCs or T cells enriched from blood (not recorded which). The receptors shown here come from a man between 45 and 60 years old who had recovered from COVID-19.

The rearrangement links TRBV30 to TRBJ1-6; 11 bases are a match to TRBD1. The CDR3 spans 13 residues. With 5 bases clipped from V and 9 bases from J, the junction kept 3 bases outside the gene matches. The germline V gene encodes CDR1 GTSNPN and CDR2 SVGIG (reference sequence). Written as DNA, the CDR3 is TGTGCCTGGGGGGGACAGGGGGTTTCACCCCTCCACTTT. Translation: CAWGGQGVSPLHF.

This clone was seen only a few times. The J gene is TRBJ1-2, the V gene TRBV6-1; D unclear. V lost 2 bases and J lost 3, with 7 bases in between. The CDR3 is 13 amino acids. Germline CDR1 is MNHNS and CDR2 is SASEGT. Here the CDR3 reads CASSESQYYGYTF. The CDR3 nucleotides are TGTGCCAGCAGTGAAAGCCAATACTATGGCTACACCTTC.

The genes are TRBV3-1 (or the pseudogene TRBV3-2) and TRBJ2-5; D gene uncertain. Trimming shortened V by 1 base and J by 2 bases, and 5 bases separated the two germline ends. Germline assignment: CDR1 LGHDT and CDR2 YNNKEL (reference sequence). The CDR3 contains 13 residues. This chain's CDR3 is CASSQGPQETQYF. Here the CDR3 DNA reads TGTGCCAGCAGCCAAGGTCCACAAGAGACCCAGTACTTC.

The rearrangement links TRBV2 to TRBJ1-5, with a weak D call TRBD1 (6 bases). Germline-derived CDR1 and CDR2 are SNHLY and FYNNEI. Between the trimmed V and J ends, which lost 4 bases and 6 bases, there was a span of 16 bases. The CDR3 runs to 15 residues. CDR3 region: CASSAFGGARQPQHF. CDR3 coding DNA: TGTGCCAGCAGTGCATTTGGGGGGGCACGTCAGCCCCAGCATTTT.

The chain recombines TRBV27 with TRBJ2-2; 7 nucleotides agree with TRBD1. The CDR3 extends over 15 amino acids. Germline V CDR1 and CDR2: MNHEY, SMNVEV (reference sequence). The trim removed 7 bases at V and 1 base at J, leaving 6 bases unmatched. The CDR3 DNA is TGTGCCAGCAAGTCAACAGGGGTGAACACCGGGGAGCTGTTTTTT. Residues: CASKSTGVNTGELFF.

V usage is TRBV6-2 or TRBV6-3 and J usage is TRBJ2-1; D gene uncertain. The CDR3 is made up of 13 amino acids. Trimming shortened V by 4 bases and J by 3 bases, and 7 bases separated the two germline ends. Germline CDR1 is MNHEY and CDR2 is SVGEGT. The DNA for the CDR3 is TGTGCCAGCAGTTCCCCGGTCTACAATGAGCAGTTCTTC. As protein: CASSSPVYNEQFF.

The chain has TRBV11-2 and TRBJ2-7; TRBD1 aligns across 8 bases. This CDR3 spans 16 amino acids. The germline V gene has CDR1 SGHAT and CDR2 FQNNGV. Trimming took 5 bases from V and 1 from J; bases not matched to a gene: 10. Here the CDR3 reads CASSKWPGQESYEQYF. The CDR3 DNA is TGTGCCAGCAGCAAATGGCCGGGACAGGAGTCCTACGAGCAGTACTTC.

This clone was detected once. The V call is TRBV7-8, the J call TRBJ1-6; D is undetermined. The length of the CDR3 is 12 residues. Germline values: CDR1 SGHVS, CDR2 FQNEAQ. The germline V and J ends were trimmed by 4 bases and 7 bases, with 5 bases remaining between them. The CDR3 loop is CASSSRNSPLHF. The CDR3 DNA follows: TGTGCCAGCAGCTCCAGAAATTCACCCCTCCACTTT. Full variable domain (missing parts from reference TRBV7-8 and TRBJ1-6): GAGVSQSPRYKVAKRGQDVALRCDPISGHVSLFWYQQALGQGPEFLTYFQNEAQLDKSGLPSDRFFAERPEGSVSTLKIQRTQQEDSAVYLCASSSRNSPLHFGNGTRLTVT.

The CDR3 reads CASRPSSAGNTEAFF. The CDR3 coding sequence is TGTGCCAGCAGGCCTTCCAGCGCTGGGAACACTGAAGCTTTCTTT. The rearrangement links TRBV6-5 to TRBJ1-1; D gene ambiguous. CDR1 is MNHEY, CDR2 SVGAGI, per germline. This CDR3 spans 15 amino acids. Trimming took 6 bases from V and 1 from J, leaving 15 bases between them.

The chain combines TRBV7-3 with TRBJ2-1; TRBD1 is a possible D gene (5 bases). The CDR3 extends over 13 amino acids. V lost 5 bases and J lost 3, with 8 bases in between. The germline gives CDR1 SGHTA, CDR2 FQGTGA. The CDR3 loop is CASSLDSYNEQFF. The DNA for the CDR3 is TGTGCCAGCAGCCTCGACAGCTACAATGAGCAGTTCTTC.

The rearrangement links TRBV3-1 (or the pseudogene TRBV3-2) to TRBJ2-1; 10 positions agree with TRBD2. V gave up 5 bases and J gave up 4 bases; unmatched junction bases: 2. The CDR3 runs to 14 residues. Per germline, CDR1 LGHDT and CDR2 YNNKEL (reference sequence). As DNA, the CDR3 is TGTGCCAGCAGCATTAGCGGGGGGTACAATGAGCAGTTCTTC. Its protein is CASSISGGYNEQFF.

This clone has a handful of counts. This chain connects TRBV19 to TRBJ2-7; 10 bases align to TRBD1. The CDR3 contains 21 residues. Germline V CDR1 and CDR2: LNHDA, SQIVND (reference sequence). V gave up 5 bases and J gave up 3 bases; unmatched junction bases: 25. This chain's CDR3 is CASSSDVGGDRGRGAVYEQYF. The CDR3 DNA is TGTGCCAGTAGTTCTGATGTAGGGGGGGACAGGGGCCGCGGAGCTGTCTACGAGCAGTACTTC.

The count of this clone is one. The chain recombines TRBV3-1 (or the pseudogene TRBV3-2) with TRBJ2-3, with TRBD2 matching 11 bases. Germline trimming cut 1 base from V and 5 bases from J; bases unmatched to any gene: 8. From germline, CDR1 is LGHDT and CDR2 YNNKEL (reference sequence). The CDR3 length is 17 residues. The CDR3 reads CASSQGPLLAGGDTQYF. The CDR3 nucleotides are TGTGCCAGCAGCCAAGGTCCACTTCTAGCGGGGGGAGATACGCAGTATTTT.

V and J are TRBV3-1 (or the pseudogene TRBV3-2) and TRBJ2-7; 12 bases agree with TRBD2. The CDR3 is 19 amino acids. Germline assignment: CDR1 LGHDT and CDR2 YNNKEL (reference sequence). V dropped 6 bases and J dropped 0; count of bases not matched to a gene: 15. CDR3 sequence reads: CASSLELLAGGTSSYEQYF. CDR3 bases: TGTGCCAGCAGTCTCGAGTTACTAGCGGGGGGCACTTCCTCCTACGAGCAGTACTTC.

DNA for the CDR3: TGCGCCAGCAGCTTTAGCGGGGGCCGCCAAGAGACCCAGTACTTC. Translation gives CASSFSGGRQETQYF. The V gene is TRBV5-1, the J gene TRBJ2-5, with 9 bases aligning to TRBD2. The CDR3 contains 15 residues. V lost 2 bases, J lost 1 base, and 3 bases stayed unmatched. The germline V gene encodes CDR1 SGHRS and CDR2 YFSETQ.

The chain couples TRBV12-5 to TRBJ2-2, with a weak D call TRBD1 (6 bases). Between the trimmed V and J ends, which lost 4 bases and 6 bases, there was a span of 18 bases. CDR3 length: 16 amino acids. The V gene's germline CDR1 is LGHNT and CDR2 FRNRAP. The CDR3 nucleotides are TGTGCTAGTGGTTGGGGACACCTTACGACACCCGGGGAGCTGTTTTTT. This gives the protein CASGWGHLTTPGELFF.

The chain uses TRBV10-3 and TRBJ2-5; D is possibly TRBD1 (6 bases). Germline V gene lookup returns CDR1 ENHRY and CDR2 SYGVKD. The CDR3 extends over 15 amino acids. The V end was cut by 5 bases, the J end by 1 base, with 14 bases between. The CDR3 nucleotides are TGTGCCATCAGTTCGGGACAAGGTCCCCAAGAGACCCAGTACTTC. This codes for CAISSGQGPQETQYF.

Ten or more counts support this clone. J is TRBJ2-5 and V is TRBV2, with 10 nucleotides matching TRBD2. Germline trimming cut 6 bases from V and 6 bases from J; bases unmatched to any gene: 13. CDR3 length: 16 residues. CDR1 and CDR2 from the germline V gene are SNHLY and FYNNEI. CDR3 DNA: TGTGCCAGCAGAGAGAACCAGCGGGGGGGTATAAAGACCCAGTACTTC. It encodes CASRENQRGGIKTQYF.

As for this clone: The junction and the germline gene differ at one end; a read error may be behind it. The chain couples TRBV5-4 to TRBJ2-3, with D possibly being TRBD1 (8 bases). This CDR3 comprises 16 residues. The germline CDR1 and CDR2 sequences are SGHNT and YYREEE (reference sequence). CDR3 loop: CASSLGGQGARDTQYF. The CDR3, as DNA: TGTGCCAGCAGTTTGGGGGGGCAGGGGGCGAGAGATACGCAGTATTTT.

The chain employs TRBV25-1 and TRBJ1-1; 8 bases map to TRBD1. The germline V gene has CDR1 MGHDK and CDR2 SYGVNS. The CDR3 loop spans 15 amino acids. V lost 3 bases to trimming and J lost 1 base; unmatched junction nucleotides: 4. CDR3 sequence (DNA): TGTGCCAGCAGTGATTCCAGGGGGCGGAACACTGAAGCTTTCTTT. Amino acid sequence: CASSDSRGRNTEAFF.

The chain has TRBV5-1 and TRBJ1-1, with TRBD1 matching over 7 bases. CDR3 length: 15 amino acids. V lost 0 bases, J lost 4 bases, and 6 bases stayed unmatched. Germline CDR1 and CDR2: SGHRS and YFSETQ. CDR3 region: CASSLVLDRSTEAFF. CDR3 coding DNA: TGCGCCAGCAGCTTGGTCCTGGACAGGAGCACTGAAGCTTTCTTT.

This clone was seen only a few times. The rearrangement uses TRBV5-1 and TRBJ1-2; unclear D gene. V was cut by 0 bases and J by 4 bases, with 16 bases left in between. Germline V gene sequence: CDR1 SGHRS, CDR2 YFSETQ. CDR3 length: 16 amino acids. The CDR3 sequence: CASSLEARQGSYGYTF. Here the CDR3 DNA reads TGCGCCAGCAGCTTGGAGGCCCGACAAGGTTCCTATGGCTACACCTTC.

The chain recombines TRBV11-3 with TRBJ2-7; D unresolved. Between the trimmed V and J ends, which lost 2 bases and 1 base, there was a span of 9 bases. Germline CDR1 SGHNT, CDR2 YENEEA. The CDR3 contains 14 residues. The CDR3 sequence is CASSLSPGSYEQYF. The CDR3 DNA reads TGTGCCAGCAGCTTATCACCCGGTTCCTACGAGCAGTACTTC.

The chain carries TRBV7-2 and TRBJ2-1, with 10 bases matching TRBD2. Germline loops: CDR1 SGHTA, CDR2 FQGNSA. V gave up 3 bases and J gave up 7 bases; unmatched junction bases: 9. This CDR3 contains 16 residues. The CDR3 DNA reads as TGTGCCAGCAGCTTGAAGCGGGGGGGCCCGGTAAATGAGCAGTTCTTC. Protein sequence: CASSLKRGGPVNEQFF.

V and J are TRBV18 and TRBJ1-4; maybe TRBD1 (6 bases). CDR1 and CDR2 (germline): KGHSH, LQKENI. Trimming removed 2 bases at V and 4 bases at J, with 14 bases between. The CDR3 has 16 amino acids. CDR3 sequence (DNA): TGTGCCAGCTCACCAGTGCCGGGACACGGTAATGAAAAACTGTTTTTT. It is translated as CASSPVPGHGNEKLFF.

This clone has just a few counts. V gene TRBV6-5 combines with J gene TRBJ1-2, with a possible D match to TRBD1 (6 bases). The germline gives CDR1 MNHEY, CDR2 SVGAGI. The CDR3 loop spans 14 amino acids. V was trimmed by 5 bases and J by 3 bases, leaving 13 bases between them. The CDR3 bases are TGTGCCAGCAGTAGAGAGGGACAAGACTATGGCTACACCTTC. Its translation: CASSREGQDYGYTF.

J is TRBJ2-2 and V is TRBV18; a weak D match, TRBD2 (5 bases). From germline, CDR1 is KGHSH and CDR2 LQKENI. The CDR3 is 15 amino acids. Trimming removed 2 bases from V and 1 base from J, with 8 bases in between. DNA for the CDR3: TGTGCCAGCTCACCAGGGAGCTGGAACACCGGGGAGCTGTTTTTT. Translated: CASSPGSWNTGELFF.

The chain uses TRBV30 and TRBJ1-5; possibly TRBD1 for D (6 bases). This CDR3 has 15 amino acids. CDR1 is GTSNPN, CDR2 SVGIG, per germline (reference sequence). V dropped 0 bases and J dropped 3 bases, with 12 bases sitting between them. CDR3 DNA: TGTGCCTGGAGTGTGGACAGTTCCAACAATCAGCCCCAGCATTTT. Amino acids: CAWSVDSSNNQPQHF.

The chain recombines TRBV12-3 or TRBV12-4 with TRBJ2-1; D unresolved. The CDR3 has 13 residues. Trimming left V 3 bases short and J 4 bases short, with 7 bases between. The CDR3 region is CASSLRPYNEQFF. The CDR3 region has the DNA TGTGCCAGCAGTTTGCGGCCATACAATGAGCAGTTCTTC.